These 3 T cell receptor beta chains share one sample of origin, sequenced in a study of blood T cell repertoires in COVID-19. Assay used: immunoSEQ multiplex PCR; TCRdb lists only in-frame clones, some missing. Among a few hundred thousand clones listed, more than 80% were seen once. Sequenced input: peripheral blood. The receptors were gathered from a man between 18 and 35 years old who had recovered from COVID-19.

The V call is TRBV3-1 (or the pseudogene TRBV3-2), the J call TRBJ1-2, with unresolved D. The CDR3 runs to 15 residues. CDR1 and CDR2 from the germline V gene are LGHDT and YNNKEL (reference sequence). Trimming cost V 8 bases and J 4 bases, with 20 bases left between them. DNA of the CDR3: TGTGCCAGCGCCACCTCGTCCAGGCGGGTCTATGGCTACACCTTC. Amino acid sequence: CASATSSRRVYGYTF.

This clone came up once. The chain is built from TRBV7-6 and TRBJ2-7; TRBD1 might be the D (6 bases). The CDR3 has 13 residues. With 5 bases removed from V and 2 bases from J, the gap between germline ends came to 10 bases. Looked up from germline, CDR1 is SGHVS and CDR2 is FNYEAQ. In DNA, the CDR3 is TGTGCCAGCAGCCCGCAGGGGACCTACGAGCAGTACTTC. Translating it yields CASSPQGTYEQYF.

The rearrangement uses TRBV9 and TRBJ1-5, with D maybe TRBD1 (6 bases). Deletions cut 3 bases from V and 3 bases from J, with 10 bases between. Germline V gene data show CDR1 as SGDLS and CDR2 as YYNGEE. The CDR3 is 14 residues long. CDR3 in amino acids: CASSAGQPNQPQHF. The CDR3 nucleotides read TGTGCCAGCAGCGCCGGACAGCCCAATCAGCCCCAGCATTTT. The full variable domain, in which reference TRBV9 and TRBJ1-5 provide the parts outside the CDR3, is DSGVTQTPKHLITATGQRVTLRCSPRSGDLSVYWYQQSLDQGLQFLIQYYNGEERAKGNILERFSAQQFPDLHSELNLSSLELGDSALYFCASSAGQPNQPQHFGDGTRLSIL.